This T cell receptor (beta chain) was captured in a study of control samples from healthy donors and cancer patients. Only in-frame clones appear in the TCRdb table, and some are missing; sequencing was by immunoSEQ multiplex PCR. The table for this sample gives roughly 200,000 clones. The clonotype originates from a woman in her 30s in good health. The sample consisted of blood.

The CDR3 here is CASSRGEGNTIYF. DNA for the CDR3: TGTGCCAGCAGCCGCGGGGAGGGTAACACCATATATTTT. The chain uses TRBV11-2 and TRBJ1-3; no definite D call. V lost 5 bases and J lost 7, with 12 bases in between. This CDR3 is built from 13 residues. Per germline, CDR1 SGHAT and CDR2 FQNNGV.